This note documents a single T cell receptor (beta chain) sequence. Its specificity is not known. The sample comes from a study of T cell responses to AZD1222 COVID-19 vaccine. General observations from the study: An increase in Spike-specific TCR breadth and depth was observed after two AZD1222 doses.

Some clones are missing from TCRdb's copy, which holds only in-frame ones; the method was immunoSEQ multiplex PCR. In the table there are about 130,000 clones, roughly 89% of which are singletons. Trimming removed 0 bases at V and 0 bases at J, with 14 bases between. CDR1 and CDR2 from the germline V gene are LGHNA and YSLEER. This CDR3 region has 17 residues. This specimen was peripheral blood, taken on day 0 of AZD1222 vaccination. The chain links TRBV4-3 to TRBJ1-1; D unresolved. The sequence was obtained from an adult in good health. CDR3 sequence: CASSQEGWNLMNTEAFF. DNA of the CDR3: TGCGCCAGCAGCCAAGAGGGGTGGAACCTCATGAACACTGAAGCTTTCTTT.